Below are 27 T cell receptor beta chains sequenced from a single sample in a study of shared clonotypes between healthy human individuals. The data were produced by immunoSEQ multiplex PCR, yet TCRdb's version contains in-frame clones alone and is incomplete. The table lists a few hundred thousand clones, over 60% of them singletons. Material: memory CD4+ T cells sorted from blood. Subset here: CD45RA-negative fraction. Receptor source: a man aged 25-45 years in good health.

J is TRBJ2-5 and V is TRBV2; TRBD1 matches at 8 bases. The CDR3 contains 14 residues. In germline, CDR1 is SNHLY, CDR2 FYNNEI. V lost 7 bases, J lost 1 base, and 5 bases stayed unmatched. Here the CDR3 reads CASTPGTGQETQYF. In DNA form, the CDR3 reads TGTGCCAGCACCCCCGGGACAGGCCAAGAGACCCAGTACTTC.

This chain connects TRBV28 to TRBJ1-5; D perhaps matches TRBD1 (5 bases). Trimming shortened V by 3 bases and J by 0 bases, and 18 bases separated the two germline ends. The CDR3 covers 18 residues. Germline V gene sequence: CDR1 MDHEN, CDR2 SYDVKM. Here the CDR3 reads CASSFGVVGGVSNQPQHF. CDR3 nucleotide sequence: TGTGCCAGCAGTTTTGGGGTTGTCGGGGGGGTTAGCAATCAGCCCCAGCATTTT.

The V call is TRBV6-6, the J call TRBJ1-2; D is uncertain. This CDR3 has 11 amino acids. CDR1 and CDR2 from the germline V gene are MNHNY and SVGAGI (reference sequence). Trimming stripped 6 bases from V and 8 bases from J, with 10 bases between. This CDR3 reads CASSPGAGYTF. In nucleotides, the CDR3 is TGTGCCAGCAGCCCTGGCGCCGGCTACACCTTC.

This clone was picked up a small number of times. This chain connects TRBV11-2 to TRBJ1-4; D is ambiguous. The V gene lost 2 bases and the J gene lost 2 bases, with 9 bases spanning the gap. The germline CDR1 and CDR2 sequences are SGHAT and FQNNGV. The CDR3 covers 15 residues. CDR3 amino acids: CASSLSGHTNEKLFF. In nucleotides, the CDR3 is TGTGCCAGCAGCTTATCAGGTCACACTAATGAAAAACTGTTTTTT.

The V and J genes are TRBV10-2 and TRBJ1-1; the D gene is possibly TRBD1 (6 bases). Germline-derived CDR1 and CDR2 are WSHSY and SAAADI. The germline V and J ends were trimmed by 4 bases and 4 bases, with 13 bases remaining between them. The CDR3 sequence is 14 residues long. In nucleotides, the CDR3 is TGCGCCAGCAGTGGGCTACAGGGCACCACTGAAGCTTTCTTT. Amino acid sequence: CASSGLQGTTEAFF.

For this clone: In the same sample, other DNA sequences code for this CDR3. The rearrangement joins TRBV7-2 to TRBJ2-7; no definite D call. The V and J ends lost 3 bases and 2 bases respectively, with 8 bases between them. The CDR3 runs to 13 residues. The germline gives CDR1 SGHTA, CDR2 FQGNSA. As DNA, the CDR3 is TGTGCCAGCAGCTTCGACTCAACCTACGAGCAGTACTTC. Protein: CASSFDSTYEQYF.

The chain joins TRBV2 to TRBJ2-2, with 8 bases lining up with TRBD1. Looked up from germline, CDR1 is SNHLY and CDR2 is FYNNEI. The V and J ends lost 7 bases and 1 base, in that order; junction bases with no gene match: 5. The CDR3 loop spans 15 amino acids. The chain's CDR3 is CASITGTGNTGELFF. CDR3 in DNA: TGTGCCAGCATCACCGGGACAGGGAACACCGGGGAGCTGTTTTTT. The whole variable domain, remainder taken from reference TRBV2 and TRBJ2-2, is EPEVTQTPSHQVTQMGQEVILRCVPISNHLYFYWYRQILGQKVEFLVSFYNNEISEKSEIFDDQFSVERPDGSNFTLKIRSTKLEDSAMYFCASITGTGNTGELFFGEGSRLTVL.

On this clone itself: Distinct nucleotide sequences in the sample also encode this CDR3. This chain links TRBV7-9 with TRBJ2-1; 9 bases fit TRBD2. Germline V lookup: CDR1 SEHNR, CDR2 FQNEAQ (reference sequence). The V gene end was trimmed by 0 bases and the J gene end by 2 bases; junction bases not matched to a gene: 2. The CDR3 is made up of 16 amino acids. In nucleotides, the CDR3 is TGTGCCAGCAGCTTAGCCTTAGCGGGGGCCTACAATGAGCAGTTCTTC. Amino acid sequence: CASSLALAGAYNEQFF.

V is TRBV6-1 and J is TRBJ2-1; the D call may be TRBD1 or TRBD2 (5 bases each). Trimming cost V 8 bases and J 2 bases, with 13 bases left between them. The CDR3 sequence is 14 residues long. Germline CDR1 is MNHNS and CDR2 is SASEGT. The CDR3 DNA follows: TGTGCCAGCGATCCTGGGGGTACCTACAATGAGCAGTTCTTC. Its translation is CASDPGGTYNEQFF.

This chain uses TRBV19 with TRBJ2-7; 7 bases are a match to TRBD1. CDR1 is LNHDA and CDR2 is SQIVND in the germline V gene (reference sequence). CDR3 length: 15 amino acids. V was pared by 2 bases and J by 7 bases, with 11 bases of the junction left unmatched. The CDR3 here is CASSIKGARSKEQYF. The CDR3 DNA follows: TGTGCCAGTAGTATAAAGGGGGCGCGATCGAAAGAGCAGTACTTC.

This chain links TRBV6-1 with TRBJ2-4; no reliable D call. This CDR3 comprises 14 residues. Germline CDR1 is MNHNS and CDR2 is SASEGT. V was clipped by 2 bases and J by 5 bases, with 10 bases between them. The CDR3: CASSERARQNIQYF. CDR3 sequence (DNA): TGTGCCAGCAGTGAACGAGCTAGGCAAAACATTCAGTACTTC.

This clone has only a few counts. V gene TRBV28 combines with J gene TRBJ2-5; D is unclear. The CDR3 totals 13 residues. Per the germline V gene, CDR1 is MDHEN and CDR2 is SYDVKM. Trimming stripped 6 bases from V and 7 bases from J, with 15 bases between. Here the CDR3 DNA reads TGTGCCAGCAGCCCACCGGGTTTGGGGACCCAGTACTTC. Its translation is CASSPPGLGTQYF.

The CDR3 reads CASRRAGVGGELFF. The CDR3 bases are TGTGCCAGCAGGAGGGCGGGAGTAGGCGGGGAGCTGTTTTTT. The V call is TRBV27, the J call TRBJ2-2; TRBD2 aligns across 7 bases. There are 14 residues in the CDR3. With V trimmed by 6 bases and J by 7 bases, 8 bases remained unmatched. Germline CDR1 and CDR2: MNHEY and SMNVEV (reference sequence).

This clone has a count of ten or more. Relative to the germline gene, one junction end is altered; a read error may explain this. The chain recombines TRBV7-8 with TRBJ2-7; D perhaps matches TRBD2 (6 bases). The CDR3 runs 14 residues. CDR1 and CDR2 from the germline V gene are SGHVS and FQNEAQ. CDR3: CASSLVTGEGKMDF. The CDR3 nucleotides read TGTGCCAGCAGCTTAGTAACGGGAGAGGGGAAAATGGACTTC.

The count of this clone is one. The genes are TRBV7-7 and TRBJ2-2; D is unclear. The germline V and J ends were trimmed by 5 bases and 0 bases, with 13 bases remaining between them. Germline V gene lookup returns CDR1 SSHAT and CDR2 FNYEAQ (reference sequence). The CDR3 is 16 amino acids. The CDR3: CASSLQMVSNTGELFF. The CDR3 DNA is TGTGCCAGCAGCCTACAAATGGTTTCGAACACCGGGGAGCTGTTTTTT.

There are a few counts of this clone. The junction departs from the called germline gene at one end, perhaps through a read error. This rearrangement joins TRBV7-7 to TRBJ2-1; possible D gene TRBD2, 6 bases. Germline CDR1 and CDR2: SSHAT and FNYEAQ (reference sequence). The CDR3 is made up of 16 amino acids. CDR3 bases: TGTGCTAGCAGCTGGGGGTTAGGTAGCGGCTACAATGAGCAGTTCTTC. Protein: CASSWGLGSGYNEQFF.

The chain has TRBV6-1 and TRBJ2-4; 12 bases map to TRBD1. Germline assignment: CDR1 MNHNS and CDR2 SASEGT. The CDR3 loop spans 14 amino acids. V gave up 4 bases and J gave up 9 bases; unmatched junction bases: 4. The CDR3 loop reads CASSGDRGLGIQYF. The CDR3 DNA is TGTGCCAGCAGTGGGGACAGGGGGCTTGGCATTCAGTACTTC.

V usage is TRBV5-4 and J usage is TRBJ2-1; either TRBD1 or TRBD2 may supply D (5 bases each). The CDR3 is 15 residues long. V was pared by 4 bases and J by 1 base, with 12 bases between. Germline CDR1 is SGHNT and CDR2 is YYREEE (reference sequence). The CDR3 loop is CASSPRDGSYNEQFF. DNA of the CDR3: TGTGCCAGCAGCCCCAGGGACGGTTCCTACAATGAGCAGTTCTTC.

The chain joins TRBV28 to TRBJ2-7; weak D call: TRBD1 (6 bases). Germline-derived CDR1 and CDR2 are MDHEN and SYDVKM. The ends were cut back, 5 bases at V and 2 bases at J, with 16 bases in the middle. The CDR3 runs to 15 residues. The CDR3, as DNA: TGTGCCAGCAGTGCCAGGGGTAACCTCGCCTACGAGCAGTACTTC. This translates into CASSARGNLAYEQYF.

The chain couples TRBV19 to TRBJ2-1; D unclear. Trimming shortened V by 3 bases and J by 8 bases, and 23 bases separated the two germline ends. This CDR3 spans 17 amino acids. Germline CDR1 is LNHDA and CDR2 is SQIVND (reference sequence). CDR3 DNA: TGTGCCAGTAGTATTTTGTCCTCGGTGTTAATTGCGCATGAGCAGTTCTTC. Translating it yields CASSILSSVLIAHEQFF.

The chain links TRBV7-9 to TRBJ1-5, with 8 nucleotides matching TRBD1. This CDR3 has 17 amino acids. The junction had 9 bases not matched to a gene; V was cut back by 1 base and J by 4 bases. The germline gives CDR1 SEHNR, CDR2 FQNEAQ (reference sequence). In DNA form, the CDR3 reads TGTGCCAGCAGCTTAGGGACAGGGAACGGCGCGAATCAGCCCCAGCATTTT. Translated, it gives CASSLGTGNGANQPQHF.

Concerning this clone: Sequence at one end of the junction differs from germline and may be a read error. CDR3 amino acids: CASSLEGDRGPETQYF. The CDR3, as DNA: TGTGCTAGCAGCTTAGAAGGGGACAGGGGGCCAGAGACCCAGTACTTC. This chain joins TRBV7-7 and TRBJ2-5; 12 nucleotides agree with TRBD1. The CDR3 consists of 16 residues. The germline CDR1 and CDR2 sequences are SSHAT and FNYEAQ (reference sequence).

This chain connects TRBV5-4 to TRBJ2-4; D is tentatively TRBD1 or TRBD2 (5 bases each). Trimming took 3 bases from V and 13 from J, leaving 14 bases between them. The CDR3 sequence is 12 residues long. CDR1 and CDR2 (germline): SGHNT, YYREEE (reference sequence). CDR3 coding DNA: TGTGCCAGCAGCTGGGGTGGGACCGGGCAGTACTTC. Encoded protein: CASSWGGTGQYF.

This rearrangement joins TRBV29-1 to TRBJ2-1, with D unclear. The germline gives CDR1 SQVTM, CDR2 ANQGSEA. V lost 3 bases and J 0 bases, leaving 9 bases between the germline ends. The CDR3 runs 14 residues. The CDR3 here is CSVEAPGSYNEQFF. DNA of the CDR3: TGCAGCGTTGAGGCCCCGGGCTCCTACAATGAGCAGTTCTTC.

The V and J genes are TRBV7-2 and TRBJ2-7, with D perhaps TRBD2 (5 bases). Looked up from germline, CDR1 is SGHTA and CDR2 is FQGNSA. CDR3 length equals 13 residues. Trimming pared 5 bases from V and 7 bases from J, leaving 15 bases between. The CDR3 loop is CASSPTRVGEQYF. The CDR3 nucleotides are TGTGCCAGCAGCCCGACGCGGGTTGGTGAGCAGTACTTC. The full variable domain, completed using reference TRBV7-2 and TRBJ2-7, is GAGVSQSPSNKVTEKGKDVELRCDPISGHTALYWYRQSLGQGLEFLIYFQGNSAPDKSGLPSDRFSAERTGGSVSTLTIQRTQQEDSAVYLCASSPTRVGEQYFGPGTRLTVT.

This clone has only one observation. This chain connects TRBV10-3 to TRBJ2-5; unclear D gene. The germline CDR1 and CDR2 sequences are ENHRY and SYGVKD. The CDR3 length is 14 residues. V lost 10 bases and J lost 5, with 20 bases in between. CDR3 region: CATRPVESKETQYF. CDR3 DNA: TGTGCCACCCGACCCGTTGAGAGTAAGGAGACCCAGTACTTC.

The rearrangement joins TRBV9 to TRBJ2-1; 8 bases fit TRBD2. The germline V gene has CDR1 SGDLS and CDR2 YYNGEE. V lost 8 bases and J lost 4; bases outside the gene matches: 8. CDR3 length: 14 residues. The CDR3 loop reads CASASGRSYNEQFF. CDR3 bases: TGTGCCAGTGCGAGCGGGAGATCTTACAATGAGCAGTTCTTC.